Listed below are T cell receptor beta chains from one sample, sequenced in a study of sequential checkpoint blockade in melanoma. Generated by immunoSEQ multiplex PCR, the TCRdb table keeps only in-frame clones and is missing some. The table lists about 16,000 clones, about 92% of them singletons. The source was CD8+ T cells sorted from blood (inferred from file names), collected from a patient given nivolumab and ipilimumab in sequence. The receptors stem from a human donor with melanoma. Each CDR3 is given with its conserved first and last residue. A D gene is named only where the DNA matches it firmly. The size field is filled for only some rows; it gives once, few, many or a size class.

CASRLTGEYEQYF TGTGCCAGTAGGCTAACAGGGGAATACGAGCAGTACTTC - TRBJ2-7 TRBD1 TRBV19
CATSRQSGRTEAFF TGTGCCACCAGCCGACAGAGTGGGAGGACAGAAGCTTTCTTT - TRBJ1-1 - TRBV15
CASSLRGLAYEQYF TGTGCCAGCAGCTTAAGGGGGCTAGCCTACGAGCAGTACTTC - TRBJ2-7 TRBD1 TRBV27
CASSFSSVKSSYNSPLHF TGCGCCAGCAGCTTCTCTTCAGTCAAAAGCTCCTATAATTCACCCCTCCACTTT - TRBJ1-6 - TRBV5-1
CASSFGLGTSDNEQFF TGCGCCAGCAGCTTTGGTCTGGGGACTAGCGATAATGAGCAGTTCTTC - TRBJ2-1 TRBD2 TRBV5-1
CASSRRQSNQPQHF TGTGCCAGTAGTAGGCGACAGAGCAATCAGCCCCAGCATTTT - TRBJ1-5 - TRBV19
CRVEGGTSYEQYF TGCCGCGTTGAAGGGGGCACTTCCTACGAGCAGTACTTC - TRBJ2-7 TRBD1 TRBV29-1
CASSSHWGAGNTIYF TGCGCCAGCAGCTCCCACTGGGGGGCTGGAAACACCATATATTTT - TRBJ1-3 - TRBV5-1
CASSLKGAGNTIYF TGTGCCAGCAGTTTAAAGGGGGCTGGAAACACCATATATTTT - TRBJ1-3 - TRBV27
CASSGSGRAFYEQYF TGTGCCAGCAGCGGGAGCGGGAGGGCCTTCTACGAGCAGTACTTC - TRBJ2-7 TRBD2 TRBV6-6
CASRPHLQGNWGYTF TGTGCCAGCCGTCCTCACCTACAGGGAAATTGGGGCTACACCTTC - TRBJ1-2 - TRBV28
CASSLGTGYEQYF TGTGCCAGCAGCTTAGGGACAGGGTACGAGCAGTACTTC - TRBJ2-7 TRBD1 TRBV7-2
CASSWASHTEAFF TGTGCCAGCAGTTGGGCCAGCCACACTGAAGCTTTCTTT - TRBJ1-1 - TRBV27
CASSVGVHQPQHF TGTGCCAGCAGCGTAGGAGTCCATCAGCCCCAGCATTTT few TRBJ1-5 - TRBV9
CASSPRLGIAGGRYEQYF TGTGCCAGTAGTCCCCGCCTGGGGATCGCGGGAGGACGCTACGAGCAGTACTTC - TRBJ2-7 TRBD2 TRBV19
CSVEETSAGQSYEQYF TGCAGCGTTGAAGAGACCTCAGCGGGGCAGTCCTACGAGCAGTACTTC - TRBJ2-7 TRBD2 TRBV29-1
CASSAPAGERANYGYTF TGTGCCAGCAGCGCTCCTGCTGGTGAGCGAGCTAACTATGGCTACACCTTC - TRBJ1-2 - TRBV9
CASSQDRAGDGYTF TGTGCCAGCAGCCAAGACCGTGCAGGGGATGGCTACACCTTC - TRBJ1-2 - TRBV4-2
CASSVNAQGYVDTIYF TGTGCCAGCAGCGTAAATGCCCAGGGGTACGTCGACACCATATATTTT - TRBJ1-3 - TRBV9
CASSLAGGYNEQFF TGTGCCAGCAGTTTAGCGGGAGGCTACAATGAGCAGTTCTTC - TRBJ2-1 TRBD2 TRBV7-3
CASSYSRDYYGYTF TGTGCCAGCAGTTACTCCCGGGACTACTATGGCTACACCTTC - TRBJ1-2 - TRBV6-5
CASSQDPGTGTYEQYF TGCGCCAGCAGCCAAGACCCCGGGACAGGGACCTACGAGCAGTACTTC - TRBJ2-7 TRBD1 TRBV4-1